This is a list of T cell receptor beta chains from one sample in a study of response to subunit inactivated influenza vaccine. TCRdb processed the RT-PCR reads anew with MiXCR; each CDR3 protein has one entry. The table lists approximately 520,000 distinct CDR3 sequences, about 15% of them singletons, with less than 4% in the top ten. The sample in question was CD4+ T cells sorted from PBMCs, obtained around 25 months after vaccination. All receptors derive from a man aged 45 to 70 who received an inactivated influenza vaccine. CDR3s include the opening cysteine and the closing phenylalanine or tryptophan. A D gene is named only where the DNA matches it firmly. A row's size may be missing; if present it is once, few, many or a size class.

TRBJ2-7	TRBV5-4	few	15	.	CASAEGATSSYEQYF	TGTGCCAGCGCTGAGGGTGCCACGAGCTCCTACGAGCAGTACTTC
TRBJ2-5	TRBV5-1	few	12	.	CASALTYETQYF	TGCGCCAGCGCACTTACATACGAGACCCAGTACTTC
TRBJ2-6	TRBV11-3	.	23	TRBD2	CASSLGQPRGLAGASSGANVLTF	TGTGCCAGCAGCTTAGGCCAGCCCAGGGGACTAGCGGGAGCAAGCTCTGGGGCCAACGTCCTGACTTTC
TRBJ2-1	TRBV4-3	.	13	.	CASSQADFGQQFF	TGCGCCAGCAGCCAAGCAGATTTTGGGCAGCAGTTCTTC
TRBJ2-7	TRBV12-3/TRBV12-4	many	14	TRBD1	CASSRTGAGYEQYF	TGTGCCAGCAGTCGGACAGGGGCAGGGTACGAGCAGTACTTC
TRBJ2-1	TRBV5-1	.	15	TRBD2	CASRSSGSSYNEQFF	TGCGCCAGCAGAAGTAGCGGGAGCTCCTACAATGAGCAGTTCTTC
TRBJ1-1	TRBV6-5	.	15	TRBD1	CASSYQGTGYTEAFF	TGTGCCAGCAGTTACCAAGGGACAGGGTACACTGAAGCTTTCTTT
TRBJ2-1	TRBV5-1	.	13	.	CASTPDGYNEQFF	TGCGCCAGCACCCCTGACGGCTACAATGAGCAGTTCTTC
TRBJ2-1	TRBV27	.	14	TRBD2	CATPTSEEGPEQFF	TGTGCCACCCCGACTAGCGAAGAAGGTCCTGAGCAGTTCTTC
TRBJ2-3	TRBV3-1	few	14	.	CASSQDRFTDTQYF	TGTGCCAGCAGCCAAGATCGGTTCACAGATACGCAGTATTTT
TRBJ2-2	TRBV14	.	15	.	CASSQFSGPTGELFF	TGTGCCAGCAGCCAATTCTCAGGGCCCACCGGGGAGCTGTTTTTT
TRBJ2-5	TRBV29-1	.	12	.	CSVGGGEETQYF	TGCAGCGTTGGAGGGGGGGAAGAGACCCAGTACTTC
TRBJ2-3	TRBV20-1	few	13	.	CSVLQMSTDTQYF	TGCAGTGTTCTTCAGATGAGCACAGATACGCAGTATTTT
TRBJ1-1	TRBV19	many	13	.	CASSSGIDTEAFF	TGTGCCAGTAGTTCAGGGATCGACACTGAAGCTTTCTTT
TRBJ1-3	TRBV10-3	.	15	TRBD1	CAISRQGQSGDTIYF	TGTGCCATCAGTCGACAGGGCCAATCTGGAGACACCATATATTTT
TRBJ2-7	TRBV20-1	few	14	TRBD2	CSARTPSGLTRQYF	TGCAGTGCTAGGACCCCTAGCGGGCTTACGAGGCAGTACTTC
TRBJ2-3	TRBV4-3	.	13	TRBD1	CASGQGASDTQYF	TGCGCCAGCGGCCAGGGGGCGTCAGATACGCAGTATTTT
TRBJ2-7	TRBV28	.	13	.	CASSFRQVDEQYF	TGTGCCAGCAGTTTCAGACAGGTCGACGAGCAGTACTTC
TRBJ2-1	TRBV20-1	.	15	.	CSAKSGLFSYNEQFF	TGCAGTGCCAAATCGGGACTCTTCTCCTACAATGAGCAGTTCTTC
TRBJ2-5	TRBV27	.	15	TRBD1	CASSSPGQGLETQYF	TGTGCCAGCAGTTCCCCCGGACAGGGTCTCGAGACCCAGTACTTC
TRBJ1-6	TRBV4-3	few	13	.	CASSQDLLAPLHF	TGCGCCAGCAGCCAAGATCTGTTAGCTCCCCTCCACTTT
TRBJ1-6	TRBV12-3/TRBV12-4	.	16	.	CASSFGGNSYNSPLHF	TGTGCCAGCAGCTTTGGGGGGAACTCCTATAATTCACCCCTCCACTTT
TRBJ2-2	TRBV20-1	.	15	.	CSARSLDPNTGELFF	TGCAGTGCTAGATCGTTAGATCCGAACACCGGGGAGCTGTTTTTT
TRBJ2-7	TRBV7-2	many	14	.	CASSLARGPYEQYF	TGTGCCAGCAGCTTAGCGAGAGGGCCCTACGAGCAGTACTTC
TRBJ1-5	TRBV6-5	few	17	TRBD1	CASSYSRDSSGNQPQHF	TGTGCCAGCAGTTACTCGAGGGACAGTAGCGGCAATCAGCCCCAGCATTTT
TRBJ1-2	TRBV12-3/TRBV12-4	.	11	.	CASSNNYGYTF	TGTGCCAGCAGTAATAACTATGGCTACACCTTC
TRBJ2-7	TRBV20-1	many	16	.	CSARGTSGPSYYEQYF	TGCAGTGCTAGAGGGACCAGTGGGCCGAGTTACTACGAGCAGTACTTC
TRBJ1-4	TRBV5-1	.	15	TRBD1	CASSMTGGIDEKLFF	TGCGCCAGCAGCATGACAGGGGGCATTGATGAAAAACTGTTTTTT